A single sample is the source of the 7 T cell receptor beta chains below, sequenced in a study of T-cell reconstitution after alpha-beta-depleted transplantation in children. As it was prepared, the TCRbeta library received unique molecular identifiers. TCRdb recomputed calls from the PCR reads with MiXCR, one row per CDR3 protein. Of 500,000 to 600,000 distinct CDR3 sequences detected, about 17% appear once; the ten largest clones hold 2.5% to 4%. The material was PBMCs from the stem cell graft donor, obtained from the stem cell graft. All receptors derive from a human donor who donated a stem cell graft to a child with acute lymphoblastic leukemia.

This chain joins TRBV7-8 and TRBJ2-1, with D hard to call. The V end lost 5 bases, the J end lost 1 base, and 6 bases lay between the germline ends. Looked up from germline, CDR1 is SGHVS and CDR2 is FQNEAQ. CDR3 length: 13 amino acids. The CDR3 DNA reads TGTGCCAGCAGCGCCCTATCCTACAATGAGCAGTTCTTC. Its translation is CASSALSYNEQFF.

This clonotype was detected only a few times. V usage is TRBV20-1 and J usage is TRBJ2-7; TRBD1 agrees at 10 bases. The V and J ends lost 4 bases and 10 bases, in that order; junction bases with no gene match: 10. Looked up from germline, CDR1 is DFQATT and CDR2 is SNEGSKA (reference sequence). This CDR3 region has 13 residues. The CDR3 region is CSATRDRGMLQYF. DNA of the CDR3: TGCAGTGCTACGCGGGACAGGGGAATGCTTCAGTACTTC.

This clonotype turned up a few times. The rearrangement links TRBV20-1 to TRBJ2-4; D is ambiguous. Germline CDR1 reads DFQATT; CDR2 reads SNEGSKA (reference sequence). This CDR3 has 13 amino acids. V was shortened by 3 bases and J by 1 base, with 7 bases between the two germline ends. In nucleotides, the CDR3 is TGCAGTGCTAGTGTGGGCGCCAAAAACATTCAGTACTTC. Protein product: CSASVGAKNIQYF.

This chain connects TRBV11-2 to TRBJ1-5; weak D call: TRBD1 (6 bases). V was trimmed by 5 bases and J by 0 bases, leaving 14 bases between them. Germline CDR1 SGHAT, CDR2 FQNNGV. CDR3 length: 16 residues. The CDR3 DNA reads TGTGCCAGCAGCCCAGGGGCGGTCTATAGCAATCAGCCCCAGCATTTT. Translated: CASSPGAVYSNQPQHF.

There are a few counts of this clonotype. V usage is TRBV7-2 and J usage is TRBJ2-5; 8 positions agree with TRBD1. CDR1 and CDR2 from the germline V gene are SGHTA and FQGNSA. The CDR3 has 16 residues. Trimming removed 6 bases from V and 2 bases from J; junction bases left unmatched: 11. The CDR3 nucleotides are TGTGCCAGCAGTTCCCGCGGGACAGGAGAACAAGAGACCCAGTACTTC. This gives the protein CASSSRGTGEQETQYF.

The V call is TRBV7-9, the J call TRBJ2-3, with D possibly being TRBD2 (5 bases). The V and J ends lost 6 bases and 5 bases respectively, with 18 bases between them. Per germline, CDR1 SEHNR and CDR2 FQNEAQ (reference sequence). This CDR3 is 15 amino acids long. The chain's CDR3 is CASRPLGRALDTQYF. The CDR3 DNA sequence: TGTGCCAGCAGACCACTAGGACGAGCGCTAGATACGCAGTATTTT.

The chain links TRBV10-3 to TRBJ1-2, with TRBD1 matching 8 bases. CDR1 and CDR2 (germline): ENHRY, SYGVKD. This CDR3 region has 13 residues. V dropped 5 bases and J dropped 10; count of bases not matched to a gene: 9. This CDR3 reads CAISPGQVPLYTF. CDR3 bases: TGTGCCATCAGTCCGGGACAGGTCCCGCTCTACACCTTC.